These 13 T cell receptor beta chains were all obtained from the same sample, sequenced in a study of control samples from healthy donors and cancer patients. Sequenced by immunoSEQ multiplex PCR; TCRdb stores in-frame clones only, minus some. The sample has about 92,000 clones, roughly 86% seen once. Material for sequencing was blood. Receptors originate from a woman aged 60-70 years in good health.

The gene calls are TRBV19 and TRBJ1-1; D is perhaps TRBD1 (6 bases). The CDR3 spans 15 residues. Germline assignment: CDR1 LNHDA and CDR2 SQIVND (reference sequence). V lost 1 base, J lost 3 bases, and 12 bases lay in between. For the CDR3, the DNA is TGTGCCAGTAGTATAGGAGGGGGAATAGACACTGAAGCTTTCTTT. This codes for CASSIGGGIDTEAFF.

The chain joins TRBV27 to TRBJ1-5, with 10 bases that match TRBD1. V trimming: 6 bases; J trimming: 3 bases; junction bases outside the gene matches: 5. The germline V gene encodes CDR1 MNHEY and CDR2 SMNVEV (reference sequence). This CDR3 contains 15 residues. The CDR3 region is CASRPGTGANQPQHF. The CDR3 DNA sequence: TGTGCCAGCAGACCCGGGACAGGGGCCAATCAGCCCCAGCATTTT.

The rearrangement links TRBV7-9 to TRBJ1-3; D remains ambiguous. Germline CDR1 SEHNR, CDR2 FQNEAQ (reference sequence). CDR3 size: 13 residues. V was pared by 5 bases and J by 4 bases, with 9 bases between. The CDR3 DNA follows: TGTGCCAGCAGCCCGGACCCGGGAAACACCATATATTTT. This gives the protein CASSPDPGNTIYF.

The chain joins TRBV19 to TRBJ2-1; 7 bases match TRBD2. Germline V gene lookup returns CDR1 LNHDA and CDR2 SQIVND (reference sequence). The CDR3 runs to 15 residues. V gave up 5 bases and J gave up 9 bases; unmatched junction bases: 13. The CDR3 DNA reads TGTGCCAGTAGTGAACAACACACTAGCGATCCTGAGCAGTTCTTC. Protein: CASSEQHTSDPEQFF.

J is TRBJ2-7 and V is TRBV7-9, with D unresolved. Trimming took 1 base from V and 5 from J, leaving 6 bases between them. This CDR3 spans 12 amino acids. Germline CDR1 is SEHNR and CDR2 is FQNEAQ (reference sequence). CDR3 sequence (DNA): TGTGCCAGCAGCTTAGTATCGGACGAGCAGTACTTC. It translates to CASSLVSDEQYF.

This clone was detected only once. The chain has TRBV18 and TRBJ2-6; 11 nucleotides match TRBD1. Per germline, CDR1 KGHSH and CDR2 LQKENI. J was trimmed by 0 bases and V by 3 bases; bases with no gene match: 4. CDR3 length equals 18 residues. CDR3 bases: TGTGCCAGCTCACCCGGGACAGGGGGGAGCTCTGGGGCCAACGTCCTGACTTTC. This gives the protein CASSPGTGGSSGANVLTF. Full variable domain (missing parts from reference TRBV18 and TRBJ2-6): NAGVMQNPRHLVRRRGQEARLRCSPMKGHSHVYWYRQLPEEGLKFMVYLQKENIIDESGMPKERFSAEFPKEGPSILRIQQVVRGDSAAYFCASSPGTGGSSGANVLTFGAGSRLTVL.

Note on this clone: At one boundary the junction diverges from the germline segment, which might be a read error. The chain has TRBV18 and TRBJ1-1, with D unclear. CDR1 is KGHSH and CDR2 is LQKENI in the germline V gene. This CDR3 spans 14 amino acids. CDR3 sequence reads: CASPPLPENTEAFF. For the CDR3, the DNA is TGTGCCAGCCCACCACTGCCAGAGAATACTGAAGCTTTCTTT.

CDR3 bases: TGTGCCAGCAGCCTACTCGCCGGCAATGAGCAGTTCTTC. Its protein product is CASSLLAGNEQFF. The rearrangement uses TRBV11-3 and TRBJ2-1, with D uncertain. The germline V gene has CDR1 SGHNT and CDR2 YENEEA. This CDR3 spans 13 amino acids. V was cut by 5 bases and J by 6 bases, with 11 bases left in between. Using reference TRBV11-3 and TRBJ2-1 for the parts outside the CDR3, the full variable domain is EAGVVQSPRYKIIEKKQPVAFWCNPISGHNTLYWYLQNLGQGPELLIRYENEEAVDDSQLPKDRFSAERLKGVDSTLKIQPAELGDSAVYLCASSLLAGNEQFFGPGTRLTVL.

This clone was picked up a small number of times. The V and J genes are TRBV4-1 and TRBJ1-5; TRBD1 agrees at 7 bases. The CDR3 has 14 residues. The germline V gene encodes CDR1 MGHRA and CDR2 YSYEKL. With V trimmed by 4 bases and J by 6 bases, 6 bases remained unmatched. CDR3 region: CASSRTGEGQPQHF. The CDR3 DNA sequence: TGCGCCAGCAGCCGAACAGGGGAGGGTCAGCCCCAGCATTTT.

The rearrangement joins TRBV21-1 to TRBJ2-7; TRBD2, the table's D call, lacks a check against the DNA. TRBV21-1 represents a pseudogene. This CDR3 spans 14 amino acids. The CDR3 is CASSKAGDTYEQYF. DNA for the CDR3: TGTGCCAGCAGCAAAGCGGGAGATACCTACGAGCAGTACTTC.

This chain uses TRBV7-2 with TRBJ2-1; no reliable D call. Germline CDR1 and CDR2: SGHTA and FQGNSA. The CDR3 sequence is 15 residues long. Trimming took off 5 bases at V and 4 bases at J, with 15 bases between the two ends. The chain's CDR3 is CASSPSSATYNEQFF. CDR3 nucleotides: TGTGCCAGCAGCCCCAGCAGTGCCACTTACAATGAGCAGTTCTTC.

On this clone: An end of the junction differs from the germline gene, which may be a read error. The CDR3 region is CANSLKLAGDEQYF. CDR3 nucleotide sequence: TGTGCCAACAGTTTAAAACTAGCGGGAGACGAGCAGTACTTC. The rearrangement links TRBV27 to TRBJ2-7, with TRBD2 matching 11 bases. Germline CDR1 is MNHEY and CDR2 is SMNVEV (reference sequence). The CDR3 loop spans 14 amino acids.

The chain joins TRBV5-4 to TRBJ2-1, with D possibly being TRBD1 or TRBD2 (5 bases each). This CDR3 is built from 16 residues. The V gene lost 3 bases and the J gene lost 3 bases, with 16 bases spanning the gap. Per the germline V gene, CDR1 is SGHNT and CDR2 is YYREEE (reference sequence). In nucleotides, the CDR3 is TGTGCCAGCAGCTCAGGTGTCGGGGCCTACTACAATGAGCAGTTCTTC. Residues: CASSSGVGAYYNEQFF.